The clone carrying this TCR beta chain has just a few counts. Its antigen is not identified. The time point denotes: new active TB diagnosis, blood taken before or within 7 days of starting treatment. This entry is derived from a study of T cells in tuberculosis. Study overall: Within 7 days of starting treatment, or before, PBMC were stored.

Germline values: CDR1 SQVTM, CDR2 ANQGSEA. V was shortened by 5 bases and J by 15 bases, with 17 bases between the two germline ends. The length of the CDR3 is 11 residues. Assay used: immunoSEQ multiplex PCR; TCRdb lists only in-frame clones, some missing. The sample has fewer than 35,000 clones; around 86% are singletons. The study's findings and limits: Samples were chosen by availability of cryopreserved specimens.

This clonotype was obtained from an adult with tuberculosis. The chain combines TRBV29-1 with TRBJ2-1, with D possibly TRBD2 on 5 matching bases. Sample: PBMCs, taken at tuberculosis diagnosis. CDR3 sequence reads: CSVRLALDGFF. The CDR3 region has the DNA TGCAGCGTTCGGCTAGCTCTAGACGGGTTCTTC.